The rows below give T cell receptor beta chains drawn from one sample of a study of OX40 agonist ivuxolimab in advanced cancers. Profiling relied on immunoSEQ multiplex PCR, and the TCRdb table lists in-frame clones only, not all of them. The sample shows tens of thousands of clones, approximately 81% of them seen only once. The starting material was CD4+ or CD8+ T cells sorted from blood, obtained in a trial of the OX40 agonist ivuxolimab. The receptors here all came from an adult with an advanced solid tumor such as melanoma, head and neck, liver or kidney cancer. Both conserved end residues are part of each CDR3. Each record gives: CDR3 protein, CDR3 DNA, clone size, D gene, J gene, V gene. The D gene is left open where the match is weak. Some rows mark clone size as missing; the rest say once, few, many or name a class of expanded clone.

CDR3aa: CASSQDLGRVLSGNTIYF
CDR3nt: TGTGCCAGCAGCCAAGATCTGGGCAGGGTCCTCTCTGGAAACACCATATATTTT
abundance: -
d_gene: -
j_gene: TRBJ1-3
v_gene: TRBV14

CDR3aa: CASSPMTGAGELFF
CDR3nt: TGTGCCAGCAGTCCGATGACAGGGGCCGGGGAGCTGTTTTTT
abundance: -
d_gene: TRBD1
j_gene: TRBJ2-2
v_gene: TRBV27

CDR3aa: CASSLRYEQYF
CDR3nt: TGTGCCAGCAGTTTAAGGTACGAGCAGTACTTC
abundance: few
d_gene: -
j_gene: TRBJ2-7
v_gene: TRBV27

CDR3aa: CASPGDGRAGNEQFF
CDR3nt: TGCGCCAGTCCTGGGGACGGGAGGGCCGGAAATGAGCAGTTCTTC
abundance: -
d_gene: TRBD2
j_gene: TRBJ2-1
v_gene: TRBV23-1

CDR3aa: CAISNLAGGSSYEQYF
CDR3nt: TGTGCCATCAGTAACTTAGCGGGAGGGAGCTCCTACGAGCAGTACTTC
abundance: -
d_gene: TRBD2
j_gene: TRBJ2-7
v_gene: TRBV10-3

CDR3aa: CASSQGRSSNQPQHF
CDR3nt: TGTGCCAGCAGCCAAGGAAGGAGTAGCAATCAGCCCCAGCATTTT
abundance: -
d_gene: -
j_gene: TRBJ1-5
v_gene: TRBV5-5

CDR3aa: CASSQGGSLGPKQFF
CDR3nt: TGTGCCAGCAGCCAAGGGGGCAGCCTTGGCCCCAAGCAGTTCTTC
abundance: -
d_gene: TRBD1
j_gene: TRBJ2-1
v_gene: TRBV7-9

CDR3aa: CASSDRGSMNTEAFF
CDR3nt: TGCGCCAGCAGTGACAGGGGTTCCATGAACACTGAAGCTTTCTTT
abundance: -
d_gene: -
j_gene: TRBJ1-1
v_gene: TRBV10-1

CDR3aa: CASSTTSGQYNSPLHF
CDR3nt: TGTGCCAGTAGTACCACCTCGGGACAGTATAATTCACCCCTCCACTTT
abundance: few
d_gene: TRBD1
j_gene: TRBJ1-6
v_gene: TRBV19

CDR3aa: CASSYGLAGVLDTQYF
CDR3nt: TGTGCCAGCAGCTACGGACTAGCGGGAGTCTTGGATACGCAGTATTTT
abundance: -
d_gene: TRBD2
j_gene: TRBJ2-3
v_gene: TRBV9

CDR3aa: CASSSLRWNTEAFF
CDR3nt: TGTGCCAGCAGCTCGCTCAGGTGGAACACTGAAGCTTTCTTT
abundance: once
d_gene: -
j_gene: TRBJ1-1
v_gene: TRBV7-8